This T cell receptor (beta chain) was identified in a study of blood T cells in healthy people across ages. Points from the study as a whole: The study found more naive CD4+ cells and higher diversity in long-lived than aged donors.

For the second PCR, which ran for about 7 to 11 cycles, a sample-barcoded 5' primer and a J-beta primer mix were used. TCRdb recomputed calls from the 5' RACE reads with MiXCR, one row per CDR3 protein. Here the sample spans approximately 810,000 distinct CDR3 sequences, about 28% being singletons. This clonotype was recorded a few times. Its matching antigen is unknown. Sequences were obtained from blood. This sequence originates from an elderly woman in good health.

Here the CDR3 DNA reads TGTGCCAGCAGCCAAGAGGGCAGGGGATTTAACAATGAGCAGTTCTTC. Translation: CASSQEGRGFNNEQFF. V and J are TRBV3-1 and TRBJ2-1, with D possibly being TRBD1 (6 bases). CDR3 length: 16 residues. Trimming cost V 0 bases and J 5 bases, with 14 bases left between them. Germline V lookup: CDR1 LGHDT, CDR2 YNNKEL (reference sequence).